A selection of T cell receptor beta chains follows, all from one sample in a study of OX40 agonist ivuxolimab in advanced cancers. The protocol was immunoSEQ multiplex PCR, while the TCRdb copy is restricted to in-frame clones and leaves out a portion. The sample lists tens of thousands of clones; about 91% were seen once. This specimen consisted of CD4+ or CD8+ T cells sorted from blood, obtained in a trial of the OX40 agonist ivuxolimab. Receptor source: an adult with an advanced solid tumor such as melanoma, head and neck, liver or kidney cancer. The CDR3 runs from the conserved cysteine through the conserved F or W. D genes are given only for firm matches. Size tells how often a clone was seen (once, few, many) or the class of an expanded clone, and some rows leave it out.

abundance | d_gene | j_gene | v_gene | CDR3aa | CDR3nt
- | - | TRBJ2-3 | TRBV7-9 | CASSPKGGPSTDTQYF | TGTGCCAGCAGCCCAAAGGGGGGCCCTAGCACAGATACGCAGTATTTT
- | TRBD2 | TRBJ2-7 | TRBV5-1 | CASSLTSGAYEQYF | TGCGCCAGCAGCCTCACTAGCGGGGCCTACGAGCAGTACTTC
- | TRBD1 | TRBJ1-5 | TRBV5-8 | CASSQDGQGNQPQHF | TGTGCCAGCAGCCAAGATGGACAGGGCAATCAGCCCCAGCATTTT
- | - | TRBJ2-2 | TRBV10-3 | CAISAKTDGTGELFF | TGTGCCATCAGTGCCAAAACGGACGGCACCGGGGAGCTGTTTTTT
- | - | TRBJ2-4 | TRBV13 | CASSSLVRAKNIQYF | TGTGCCAGCAGCTCCCTAGTCCGAGCCAAAAACATTCAGTACTTC
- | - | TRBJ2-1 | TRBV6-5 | CASSYSVANEQFF | TGTGCCAGCAGTTACTCTGTGGCGAACGAGCAGTTCTTC
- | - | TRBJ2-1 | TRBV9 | CASSGVRETSYNEQFF | TGTGCCAGCAGCGGAGTCCGGGAGACCTCCTACAATGAGCAGTTCTTC
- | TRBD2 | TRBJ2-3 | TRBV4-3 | CASSQEGLAGLVDTQYF | TGCGCCAGCAGCCAAGAGGGATTAGCGGGCCTAGTAGATACGCAGTATTTT
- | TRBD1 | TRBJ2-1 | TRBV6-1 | CASSDWDRGLGFQSNEQFF | TGTGCCAGCAGTGATTGGGACAGGGGGCTTGGATTTCAGAGCAATGAGCAGTTCTTC
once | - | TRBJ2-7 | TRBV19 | CASSPFGSLYEQYF | TGTGCCAGTAGTCCGTTTGGCAGCCTCTACGAGCAGTACTTC
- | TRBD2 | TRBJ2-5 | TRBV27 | CASRPGASGIETQYF | TGTGCCAGCAGACCCGGGGCTAGCGGGATAGAGACCCAGTACTTC
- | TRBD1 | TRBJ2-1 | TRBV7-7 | CASSLGTGHYNEQFF | TGTGCTAGCAGCTTAGGGACAGGGCACTACAATGAGCAGTTCTTC
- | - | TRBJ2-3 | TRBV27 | CASSKIRADTQYF | TGTGCCAGCAGTAAGATTCGGGCAGATACGCAGTATTTT
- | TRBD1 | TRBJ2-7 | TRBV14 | CASSQAPGGPYEQYF | TGTGCCAGCAGCCAAGCTCCAGGGGGTCCCTACGAGCAGTACTTC
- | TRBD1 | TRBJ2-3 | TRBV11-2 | CASSGLARDRGLSDTQYF | TGTGCCAGCAGCGGTCTAGCCCGGGACAGGGGGCTTTCAGATACGCAGTATTTT
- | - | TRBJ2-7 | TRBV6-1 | CASSVIGTLDEQYF | TGTGCCAGCAGTGTCATTGGGACCTTGGACGAGCAGTACTTC
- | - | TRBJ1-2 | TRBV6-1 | CASNFWTNYGYTF | TGTGCCAGCAATTTTTGGACTAACTATGGCTACACCTTC
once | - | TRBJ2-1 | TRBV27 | CASSPYSGGANYNEQFF | TGTGCCAGCAGTCCTTACAGCGGAGGGGCGAATTACAATGAGCAGTTCTTC
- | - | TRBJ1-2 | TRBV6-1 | CASSEFEPRNTF | TGTGCCAGCAGTGAATTTGAGCCGAGAAACACCTTC
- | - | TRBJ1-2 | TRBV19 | CASRRPGRRTEGYTF | TGTGCCAGTAGGAGACCCGGACGAAGGACAGAAGGCTACACCTTC
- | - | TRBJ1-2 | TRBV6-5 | CASSPMGGAFGYTF | TGTGCCAGCAGCCCGATGGGGGGCGCGTTCGGCTACACCTTC
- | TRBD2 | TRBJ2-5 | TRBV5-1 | CASSLGREGQETQYF | TGCGCCAGCAGCTTGGGCAGGGAGGGTCAAGAGACCCAGTACTTC
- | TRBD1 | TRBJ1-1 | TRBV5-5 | CASSAWQGDTEAFF | TGTGCCAGCAGCGCTTGGCAGGGGGACACTGAAGCTTTCTTT
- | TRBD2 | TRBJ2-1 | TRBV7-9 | CASRTRLAGILYNEQFF | TGTGCCAGCAGGACAAGACTAGCGGGCATACTCTACAATGAGCAGTTCTTC
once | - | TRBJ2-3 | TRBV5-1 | CASSLGLGSSTDTQYF | TGCGCCAGCAGCTTGGGGCTTGGATCTAGCACAGATACGCAGTATTTT
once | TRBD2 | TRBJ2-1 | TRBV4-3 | CASSQGAGDSYNEQFF | TGCGCCAGCAGCCAAGGCGCGGGGGACTCCTACAATGAGCAGTTCTTC
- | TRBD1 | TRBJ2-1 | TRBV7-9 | CASSFLTGWVSNEQFF | TGTGCCAGCAGCTTCCTGACAGGGTGGGTAAGCAATGAGCAGTTCTTC
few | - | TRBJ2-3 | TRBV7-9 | CASSFAVLDRGTQYF | TGTGCCAGCAGCTTTGCGGTTTTGGACCGGGGTACGCAGTATTTT
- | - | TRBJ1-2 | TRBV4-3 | CASSQVEGAGESYGYTF | TGCGCCAGCAGCCAAGTAGAGGGCGCAGGGGAATCCTATGGCTACACCTTC
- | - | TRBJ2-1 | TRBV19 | CASSMSINEQFF | TGTGCCAGTAGTATGAGCATAAATGAGCAGTTCTTC
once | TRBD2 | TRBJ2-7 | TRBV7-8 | CASSLGAGDSYEQYF | TGTGCCAGCAGCTTAGGAGCGGGGGACTCCTACGAGCAGTACTTC
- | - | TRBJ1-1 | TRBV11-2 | CASSSSMTEAFF | TGTGCCAGCAGCTCCTCCATGACTGAAGCTTTCTTT
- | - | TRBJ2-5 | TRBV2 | CASSGGTTQETQYF | TGTGCCAGCAGTGGCGGGACAACCCAAGAGACCCAGTACTTC
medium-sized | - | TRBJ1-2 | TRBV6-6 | CASNKGLNYGYTF | TGTGCCAGCAACAAGGGACTTAACTATGGCTACACCTTC
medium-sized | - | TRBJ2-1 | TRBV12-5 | CASGLFGSYNEQFF | TGTGCTAGTGGTTTGTTTGGCTCCTACAATGAGCAGTTCTTC
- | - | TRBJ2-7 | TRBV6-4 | CASSDSPYSEQYF | TGTGCCAGCAGTGACTCTCCATACAGCGAGCAGTACTTC
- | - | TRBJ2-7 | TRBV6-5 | CASSYFFVGLSNEQYF | TGTGCCAGCAGTTACTTCTTCGTAGGGCTATCCAACGAGCAGTACTTC
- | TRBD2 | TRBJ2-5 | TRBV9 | CASSVGLAGGYQETQYF | TGTGCCAGCAGCGTAGGACTAGCGGGGGGGTACCAAGAGACCCAGTACTTC
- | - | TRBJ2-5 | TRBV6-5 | CASSYGQAVLKTQYF | TGTGCCAGCAGTTACGGGCAGGCAGTTCTGAAGACCCAGTACTTC
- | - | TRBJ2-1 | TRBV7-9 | CASGAGTYNEQFF | TGTGCCAGCGGGGCAGGGACCTACAATGAGCAGTTCTTC
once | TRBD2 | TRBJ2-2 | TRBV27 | CASSLLGLAGGELFF | TGTGCCAGCAGTTTATTGGGGCTAGCGGGCGGGGAGCTGTTTTTT
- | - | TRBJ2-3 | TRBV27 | CASSLLRGGTDTQYF | TGTGCCAGCAGTTTACTGCGGGGCGGCACAGATACGCAGTATTTT
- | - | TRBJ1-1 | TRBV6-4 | CASSDSEGLNTEAFF | TGTGCCAGCAGTGACTCGGAGGGATTGAACACTGAAGCTTTCTTT
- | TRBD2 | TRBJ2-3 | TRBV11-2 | CASSLRTSNTDTQYF | TGTGCCAGCAGCTTACGGACTAGCAACACAGATACGCAGTATTTT
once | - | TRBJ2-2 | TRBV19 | CASSIAGTGELFF | TGTGCCAGTAGTATTGCAGGGACCGGGGAGCTGTTTTTT
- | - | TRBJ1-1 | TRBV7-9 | CASSSLGGEDTEAFF | TGTGCCAGCAGCTCCCTAGGGGGGGAGGACACTGAAGCTTTCTTT
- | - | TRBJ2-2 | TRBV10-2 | CASSDVQDHPNTGELFF | TGCGCCAGCAGTGACGTACAAGATCATCCGAACACCGGGGAGCTGTTTTTT
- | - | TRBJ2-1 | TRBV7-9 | CASSLGGAVNEQFF | TGTGCCAGCAGCTTGGGTGGCGCTGTCAATGAGCAGTTCTTC
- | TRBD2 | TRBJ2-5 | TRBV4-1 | CASSLKPLGQRGIYQETQYF | TGCGCCAGCAGCCTAAAACCCCTAGGCCAGCGGGGGATATACCAAGAGACCCAGTACTTC
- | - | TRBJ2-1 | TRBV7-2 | CASSLGGRAYEQFF | TGTGCCAGCAGCTTAGGGGGCAGGGCGTATGAGCAGTTCTTC
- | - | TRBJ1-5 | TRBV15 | CATSGVVTGGNQPQHF | TGTGCCACCAGCGGCGTCGTCACAGGCGGCAATCAGCCCCAGCATTTT
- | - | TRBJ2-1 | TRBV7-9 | CASSSLATSTPNEQFF | TGTGCCAGCAGCTCCCTAGCAACTAGCACCCCCAATGAGCAGTTCTTC
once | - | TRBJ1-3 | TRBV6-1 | CASSEGRGYGNTIYF | TGTGCCAGCAGTGAGGGCAGGGGATACGGAAACACCATATATTTT
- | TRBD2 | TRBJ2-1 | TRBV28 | CASSRGLAGVRQFF | TGTGCCAGCAGTCGAGGACTAGCGGGAGTTCGGCAGTTCTTC
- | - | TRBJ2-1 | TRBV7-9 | CASSSIAYNEQFF | TGTGCCAGCAGCTCCATCGCCTACAATGAGCAGTTCTTC